The present T cell receptor (beta chain) was sequenced within a study of early stage breast cancer tumors. In the study overall: About 80% of the 16 invasive tumors were ER+, PR+ and HER2-. Under 10 ER+/PR+/HER2- tumors were invasive ductal; a few were invasive lobular. The study's findings and limits: Comparing each tissue with blood distinguished tumor from normal in about 85% of the 16 patients.

Remarks on this clone: The antigen is not known.

TCRdb keeps only in-frame clones here, not all; method: immunoSEQ multiplex PCR. This table has about 36,000 clones, approximately 74% appearing once. The CDR3 extends over 18 amino acids. Germline CDR1 SGDLS, CDR2 YYNGEE. The J segment lost 3 bases and the V segment lost 4 bases, leaving 11 bases of the junction unmatched. This chain joins TRBV9 and TRBJ2-1, with 12 bases that match TRBD2. Sequenced input: blood. The receptor was derived from a person between 60 and 69 years old with breast cancer. The CDR3 protein is CASSPRASGGGYYNEQFF. The CDR3 coding sequence is TGTGCCAGCAGCCCCCGGGCTAGCGGGGGGGGATACTACAATGAGCAGTTCTTC.